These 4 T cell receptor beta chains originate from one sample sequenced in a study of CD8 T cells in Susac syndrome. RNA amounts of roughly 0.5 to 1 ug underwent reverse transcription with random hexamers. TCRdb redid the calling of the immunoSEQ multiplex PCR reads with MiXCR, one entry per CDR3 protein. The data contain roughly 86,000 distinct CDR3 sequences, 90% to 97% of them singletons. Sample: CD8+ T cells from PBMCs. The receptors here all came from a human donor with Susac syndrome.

Here the CDR3 reads CSAPRGGLYQETQYF. The CDR3 nucleotides read TGCAGTGCTCCGCGAGGCGGATTGTACCAAGAGACCCAGTACTTC. V usage is TRBV20-1 and J usage is TRBJ2-5, with D hard to call. CDR1 and CDR2 (germline): DFQATT, SNEGSKA (reference sequence). The ends were cut back, 5 bases at V and 0 bases at J, with 16 bases in the middle. The CDR3 runs 15 residues.

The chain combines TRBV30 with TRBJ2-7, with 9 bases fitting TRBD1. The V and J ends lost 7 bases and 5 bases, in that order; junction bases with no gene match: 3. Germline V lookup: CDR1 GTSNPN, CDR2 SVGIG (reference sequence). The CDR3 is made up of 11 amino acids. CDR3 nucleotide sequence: TGTGCCTATGACAGGGGGAACGAGCAGTACTTC. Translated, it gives CAYDRGNEQYF. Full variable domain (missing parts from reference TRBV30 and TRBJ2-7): SQTIHQWPATLVQPVGSPLSLECTVEGTSNPNLYWYRQAAGRGLQLLFYSVGIGQISSEVPQNLSASRPQDRQFILSSKKLLLSDSGFYLCAYDRGNEQYFGPGTRLTVT.

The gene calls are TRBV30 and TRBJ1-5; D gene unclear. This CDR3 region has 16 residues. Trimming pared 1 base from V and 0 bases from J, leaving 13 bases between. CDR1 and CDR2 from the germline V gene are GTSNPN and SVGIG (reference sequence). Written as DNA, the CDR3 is TGTGCCTGGAGTGACATTTCCCATTATAGCAATCAGCCCCAGCATTTT. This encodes CAWSDISHYSNQPQHF.

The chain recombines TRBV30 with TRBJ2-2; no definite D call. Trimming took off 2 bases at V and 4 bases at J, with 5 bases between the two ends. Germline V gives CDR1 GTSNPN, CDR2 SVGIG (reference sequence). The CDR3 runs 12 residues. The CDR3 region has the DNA TGTGCCTGGAGTCCTGTCACCGGGGAGCTGTTTTTT. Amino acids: CAWSPVTGELFF.